This entry describes one T cell receptor beta chain. The CDR3 is 14 residues long. The V segment lost 6 bases and the J segment 10 bases; nucleotides outside the gene matches: 11. The germline gives CDR1 MNHEY, CDR2 SMNVEV (reference sequence). The data stem from a study of blood T cell repertoires in COVID-19. Study context: The samples span acute and convalescent COVID-19 from the United States, Italy and Spain. PBMCs, B-cell-depleted T cells, or T cells were the source of the cDNA or gDNA that made up the material.

Per the authors' pipeline: Amplifying reference gene primers gave estimates of nucleated cell counts. The method was immunoSEQ multiplex PCR; TCRdb's version includes in-frame clones alone and lacks a portion of them. The DNA was the basis for D and trimming; V, J and clone size are from that table. The sample holds fewer than 200,000 clones, 60% to 80% seen once. The sequenced material came from peripheral blood. The V and J genes are TRBV27 and TRBJ2-1, with TRBD1 matching over 8 bases. This receptor was obtained from an older man with acute or convalescent COVID-19. CDR3 region: CASSPQWTGWEQFF. The CDR3 nucleotides are TGTGCCAGCAGCCCCCAGTGGACAGGGTGGGAGCAGTTCTTC.